These T cell receptor beta chains were read from a single sample in a study of Graves' ophthalmopathy and Graves' hyperthyroidism. From the multiplex PCR reads, TCRdb called clonotypes with MiXCR, one entry per CDR3 protein. The table includes 620,000 or so distinct CDR3 sequences, 22% detected once. The sequencing input was peripheral blood. The receptor set was obtained from a young woman with stable Graves' hyperthyroidism. Some clones in this sample may be carry-over from other donors' samples. Each CDR3 is given without its conserved first and last residue. Fields, in order: J gene, V gene, CDR3 protein.

j_gene: TRBJ1-2
v_gene: TRBV9
CDR3aa: ASSVARTGIYGYT

j_gene: TRBJ1-1
v_gene: TRBV19
CDR3aa: ASSKTLGRTIEAF

j_gene: TRBJ2-5
v_gene: TRBV27
CDR3aa: ASSPTSGAQY

j_gene: TRBJ1-5
v_gene: TRBV2
CDR3aa: ASSGRTGRGSNQPQH

j_gene: TRBJ1-2
v_gene: TRBV4-3
CDR3aa: ASSQGLARRGDGYT

j_gene: TRBJ2-5
v_gene: TRBV9
CDR3aa: ASSEGTSGGETQY

j_gene: TRBJ1-1
v_gene: TRBV6-2/TRBV6-3
CDR3aa: ASSYRVQGGTEAF

j_gene: TRBJ2-7
v_gene: TRBV12-3/TRBV12-4
CDR3aa: ASSRAGGVAYEQY

j_gene: TRBJ2-7
v_gene: TRBV10-3
CDR3aa: AISEAGKLYEQY

j_gene: TRBJ1-1
v_gene: TRBV9
CDR3aa: ASSVSDRGREAF

j_gene: TRBJ2-5
v_gene: TRBV24-1
CDR3aa: ATSDLGRDQETQY

j_gene: TRBJ1-1
v_gene: TRBV6-1
CDR3aa: ASSGTGGRGTEAC

j_gene: TRBJ2-3
v_gene: TRBV11-2
CDR3aa: ASSLDVTGGMTDTQY

j_gene: TRBJ2-7
v_gene: TRBV27
CDR3aa: ASSLLADSSYEQY

j_gene: TRBJ2-5
v_gene: TRBV28
CDR3aa: ASSLRTWYQETQY

j_gene: TRBJ2-5
v_gene: TRBV27
CDR3aa: ASSPGEGRETQY

j_gene: TRBJ1-1
v_gene: TRBV29-1
CDR3aa: SVVRAIGITEAF

j_gene: TRBJ1-2
v_gene: TRBV20-1
CDR3aa: SARRRVMGGYT

j_gene: TRBJ1-1
v_gene: TRBV5-1
CDR3aa: ASAMDRGGTEAF

j_gene: TRBJ2-2
v_gene: TRBV11-2
CDR3aa: ASSLEQRTGELF

j_gene: TRBJ2-5
v_gene: TRBV10-3
CDR3aa: AISESWGAEETQY

j_gene: TRBJ2-7
v_gene: TRBV27
CDR3aa: ASSLNPGNYEQY

j_gene: TRBJ2-7
v_gene: TRBV7-9
CDR3aa: ASSLVSASYYEQY

j_gene: TRBJ1-2
v_gene: TRBV12-3/TRBV12-4
CDR3aa: ASSFLRVRRDGYT